The clone carrying this T cell receptor (beta chain) was counted only a few times. Its target is not known. This sample is drawn from a study of T cell repertoires in cytomegalovirus infection. TCRdb reanalysed the reads using MiXCR and keeps one entry per CDR3 protein. This sample has some 150,000 distinct CDR3 sequences; about 32% occur once, and the top ten carry 45% to 60%. The TCR originated in a human donor in good health (CMV status not recorded). Some clones in this sample may be carry-over from other donors' samples. Here the sequenced sample was CD8+ T cells from cultured PBMCs, taken from culture after CMV antigen stimulation.

CDR3 protein: CASSLERGYEQYF. The DNA for the CDR3 is TGTGCCAGCAGTCTAGAGAGAGGCTACGAGCAGTACTTC. The rearrangement links TRBV6-4 to TRBJ2-7, with unresolved D. Trimming shortened V by 5 bases and J by 3 bases, and 11 bases separated the two germline ends. Germline V gene data show CDR1 as MRHNA and CDR2 as SNTAGT. The CDR3 totals 13 residues.